These 15 T cell receptor beta chains originate from one sample sequenced in a study of graft-versus-host responses after intestinal transplantation. Only in-frame clones appear in the TCRdb table, and some are missing; sequencing was by immunoSEQ multiplex PCR. The sample records 90,000 to 150,000 clones, about 93% being singletons. No antigen has been identified for these receptors. Sequences were derived from unstimulated CD4+ T cells sorted from spleen or lymph node cells, sampled before intestinal transplant. Source of these receptors: a human donor who received an intestinal transplant.

The chain is built from TRBV9 and TRBJ2-1, with D hard to call. The CDR3 has 14 residues. The V and J ends lost 0 bases and 9 bases respectively, with 13 bases between them. The germline V gene has CDR1 SGDLS and CDR2 YYNGEE. CDR3 coding DNA: TGTGCCAGCAGCGTAGGACCGGAGTTGGGTGAGCAGTTCTTC. It specifies CASSVGPELGEQFF.

Comments on this clone: Other nucleotide sequences from this sample produce the same CDR3. The chain joins TRBV5-1 to TRBJ2-3; D gene unclear. V was pared by 3 bases and J by 1 base, with 6 bases between. The CDR3 sequence is 13 residues long. Germline assignment: CDR1 SGHRS and CDR2 YFSETQ. The CDR3 bases are TGCGCCAGCAGCTGGACGGGCACAGATACGCAGTATTTT. Protein sequence: CASSWTGTDTQYF.

The chain uses TRBV7-6 and TRBJ2-5, with D unresolved. CDR1 and CDR2 (germline): SGHVS, FNYEAQ. This CDR3 has 12 amino acids. Trimming pared 4 bases from V and 5 bases from J, leaving 8 bases between. The CDR3 sequence is CASSYGGETQYF. CDR3 DNA: TGTGCCAGCAGCTACGGTGGGGAGACCCAGTACTTC.

This chain joins TRBV10-3 and TRBJ2-7; the match to TRBD2 covers 8 bases. Germline CDR1 is ENHRY and CDR2 is SYGVKD. This CDR3 comprises 18 residues. V lost 10 bases, J lost 5 bases, and 25 bases stayed unmatched. CDR3 nucleotide sequence: TGTGCCAAATTCCCAGCGGGGGTCCCGGCGAGGGCTTCGGACGAGCAGTACTTC. Translating gives CAKFPAGVPARASDEQYF.

The rearrangement joins TRBV30 to TRBJ2-5, with D possibly TRBD2 on 6 matching bases. The CDR3 is made up of 15 amino acids. V was cut by 2 bases and J by 4 bases, with 17 bases left in between. Germline CDR1 GTSNPN, CDR2 SVGIG (reference sequence). In nucleotides, the CDR3 is TGTGCCTGGAGTCGTAGCGGACATGGGCGAGAGACCCAGTACTTC. Translating it yields CAWSRSGHGRETQYF.

The V call is TRBV1, the J call TRBJ2-7; the table names TRBD2, a call not compared with the DNA. TRBV1 corresponds to a pseudogene. The CDR3 extends over 16 amino acids. Here the CDR3 reads CTSSRSTTRVGLEQYF. The DNA for the CDR3 is TGCACCAGCAGCCGATCCACGACTAGGGTGGGGCTCGAGCAGTACTTC.

The chain links TRBV28 to TRBJ2-3; a weak D match, TRBD2 (5 bases). CDR3 length equals 13 residues. Trimming shortened V by 3 bases and J by 4 bases, and 8 bases separated the two germline ends. CDR1 is MDHEN and CDR2 is SYDVKM in the germline V gene. The CDR3 here is CASSLSGADTQYF. In DNA form, the CDR3 reads TGTGCCAGCAGTTTGAGCGGCGCAGATACGCAGTATTTT.

The V and J genes are TRBV5-1 and TRBJ2-3, with 8 nucleotides matching TRBD2. The CDR3 spans 14 residues. Germline loops: CDR1 SGHRS, CDR2 YFSETQ. Trimming took 7 bases from V and 0 from J; bases not matched to a gene: 4. The CDR3 nucleotides are TGCGCCAGCTTGGCGGGAGGTAGCACAGATACGCAGTATTTT. Translation gives CASLAGGSTDTQYF.

The chain recombines TRBV7-6 with TRBJ1-2, with 7 bases matching TRBD1. The V segment lost 1 base and the J segment 8 bases; nucleotides outside the gene matches: 4. The CDR3 loop spans 13 amino acids. Germline V gene lookup returns CDR1 SGHVS and CDR2 FNYEAQ. CDR3 region: CASSLGQGEGYTF. CDR3 nucleotide sequence: TGTGCCAGCAGCTTAGGACAGGGCGAGGGCTACACCTTC. The full variable domain, in which reference TRBV7-6 and TRBJ1-2 provide the parts outside the CDR3, is GAGVSQSPRYKVTKRGQDVALRCDPISGHVSLYWYRQALGQGPEFLTYFNYEAQQDKSGLPNDRFSAERPEGSISTLTIQRTEQRDSAMYRCASSLGQGEGYTFGSGTRLTVV.

J is TRBJ1-5 and V is TRBV2; no definite D call. V was pared by 3 bases and J by 3 bases, with 12 bases between. The CDR3 is 15 amino acids. Germline V lookup: CDR1 SNHLY, CDR2 FYNNEI. The CDR3 DNA follows: TGTGCCAGCAGTGACCACCAACAGAACAATCAGCCCCAGCATTTT. Protein: CASSDHQQNNQPQHF. The full variable domain, rest sourced from reference TRBV2 and TRBJ1-5, is EPEVTQTPSHQVTQMGQEVILRCVPISNHLYFYWYRQILGQKVEFLVSFYNNEISEKSEIFDDQFSVERPDGSNFTLKIRSTKLEDSAMYFCASSDHQQNNQPQHFGDGTRLSIL.

J is TRBJ2-1 and V is TRBV14, with 13 bases aligning to TRBD2. The CDR3 runs 17 residues. Germline-derived CDR1 and CDR2 are SGHDN and FVKESK. Unmatched junction bases numbered 6, after V lost 1 base and J lost 6 bases. As DNA, the CDR3 is TGTGCCAGCAGCCAAGGACTACTAGCGGGAGGGAGCAATGAGCAGTTCTTC. Translation: CASSQGLLAGGSNEQFF.

The chain employs TRBV29-1 and TRBJ2-1, with no clear D. CDR1 and CDR2 (germline): SQVTM, ANQGSEA. The ends were cut back, 4 bases at V and 10 bases at J, with 8 bases in the middle. The CDR3 consists of 10 residues. CDR3 in DNA: TGCAGCGTTGTTGGTGGGGAGCAGTTCTTC. It yields the protein CSVVGGEQFF.

This clone showed up just a few times. V is TRBV19 and J is TRBJ1-1; 7 nucleotides line up with TRBD1. V was clipped by 1 base and J by 11 bases; unmatched bases: 7. Germline V gene lookup returns CDR1 LNHDA and CDR2 SQIVND (reference sequence). The CDR3 is 13 residues long. The CDR3 coding sequence is TGTGCCAGTAGTATAGTCCGGGGACAGAACGCTTTCTTT. Residues: CASSIVRGQNAFF. Filled out from reference TRBV19 and TRBJ1-1, the complete variable domain reads DGGITQSPKYLFRKEGQNVTLSCEQNLNHDAMYWYRQDPGQGLRLIYYSQIVNDFQKGDIAEGYSVSREKKESFPLTVTSAQKNPTAFYLCASSIVRGQNAFFGQGTRLTVV.

The chain couples TRBV9 to TRBJ2-3; 13 bases are a match to TRBD2. The germline V gene encodes CDR1 SGDLS and CDR2 YYNGEE. After removal of 0 bases from V and 5 bases from J, the junction contained 6 bases not matched to a gene. The CDR3 loop spans 17 amino acids. CDR3 sequence: CASSVEGLAGVGDTQYF. CDR3 coding DNA: TGTGCCAGCAGCGTAGAAGGACTAGCGGGAGTTGGAGATACGCAGTATTTT. Full variable domain (missing parts from reference TRBV9 and TRBJ2-3): DSGVTQTPKHLITATGQRVTLRCSPRSGDLSVYWYQQSLDQGLQFLIQYYNGEERAKGNILERFSAQQFPDLHSELNLSSLELGDSALYFCASSVEGLAGVGDTQYFGPGTRLTVL.

V usage is TRBV4-1 and J usage is TRBJ2-4; D gene unclear. This CDR3 is 18 amino acids long. Trimming took 1 base from V and 9 from J, leaving 25 bases between them. Germline CDR1 is MGHRA and CDR2 is YSYEKL. The chain's CDR3 is CASSQASPEYLIPGIQYF. The CDR3 nucleotides read TGCGCCAGCAGCCAAGCGAGCCCAGAATACTTGATCCCGGGCATTCAGTACTTC.